The rows below give T cell receptor beta chains drawn from one sample of a study of early T cells in non-severe SARS-CoV-2 infection. TCRdb used MiXCR to reprocess the 5' RACE reads, holding one entry per CDR3 protein. The data show 53,000 or so distinct CDR3 sequences, approximately 12% seen once. The specimen comprised whole blood, sampled at baseline. All receptors derive from an adult who was a healthcare worker with PCR-confirmed SARS-CoV-2 infection or an uninfected control (not recorded which). CDR3s include the opening cysteine and the closing phenylalanine or tryptophan. The order of the fields is V gene, D gene, clone size, J gene, CDR3 protein, CDR3 DNA. D genes are given only for firm matches. Some rows have no size entry. The others give once, few or many, or a class for an expanded clone.

V gene: TRBV7-6
D gene: TRBD2
clone size: -
J gene: TRBJ2-7
CDR3 protein: CASSSGLAGEPSYEQYF
CDR3 DNA: TGTGCCAGCAGCTCGGGACTAGCGGGAGAGCCGTCCTACGAGCAGTACTTC

V gene: TRBV5-4
D gene: -
clone size: few
J gene: TRBJ1-6
CDR3 protein: CASSLNLGPLHF
CDR3 DNA: TGTGCCAGCAGCTTGAACCTGGGACCCCTCCACTTT

V gene: TRBV19
D gene: -
clone size: few
J gene: TRBJ2-1
CDR3 protein: CASSRQSTGSSYNEQFF
CDR3 DNA: TGTGCCAGTAGTAGACAATCTACCGGGAGTAGCTACAATGAGCAGTTCTTC

V gene: TRBV10-1
D gene: TRBD2
clone size: -
J gene: TRBJ2-3
CDR3 protein: CASSERGSRNTQYF
CDR3 DNA: TGCGCCAGCAGTGAGCGCGGGAGTCGAAATACGCAGTATTTT

V gene: TRBV12-3/TRBV12-4
D gene: -
clone size: few
J gene: TRBJ2-1
CDR3 protein: CASSLAGLYNEQFF
CDR3 DNA: TGTGCCAGCAGTTTGGCGGGATTATACAATGAGCAGTTCTTC

V gene: TRBV10-1
D gene: TRBD2
clone size: many
J gene: TRBJ2-3
CDR3 protein: CASSEQREVPDTQYF
CDR3 DNA: TGCGCCAGCAGTGAACAGCGGGAGGTCCCAGATACGCAGTATTTT

V gene: TRBV11-2
D gene: -
clone size: many
J gene: TRBJ2-1
CDR3 protein: CASSLGAGEQFF
CDR3 DNA: TGTGCCAGCAGCTTAGGGGCTGGTGAGCAGTTCTTC

V gene: TRBV7-9
D gene: -
clone size: -
J gene: TRBJ1-1
CDR3 protein: CASSLMGGSTDEAFF
CDR3 DNA: TGTGCCAGCAGCTTAATGGGGGGCAGCACCGATGAAGCTTTCTTT

V gene: TRBV28
D gene: TRBD1
clone size: -
J gene: TRBJ2-3
CDR3 protein: CAVSYRDRGPDTQYF
CDR3 DNA: TGTGCCGTCTCGTACCGGGACAGGGGTCCGGATACGCAGTATTTT

V gene: TRBV18
D gene: -
clone size: few
J gene: TRBJ2-4
CDR3 protein: CASSPRGEAFLKNIQYF
CDR3 DNA: TGTGCCAGCTCACCACGAGGGGAGGCCTTTCTCAAAAACATTCAGTACTTC

V gene: TRBV20-1
D gene: TRBD1
clone size: few
J gene: TRBJ2-5
CDR3 protein: CSARVTGVETQYF
CDR3 DNA: TGCAGTGCTAGGGTCACAGGGGTGGAGACCCAGTACTTC

V gene: TRBV7-6
D gene: -
clone size: -
J gene: TRBJ2-7
CDR3 protein: CASSLGRDSYSYEQYF
CDR3 DNA: TGTGCCAGCAGCTTAGGGCGGGACAGCTACTCCTACGAGCAGTACTTC

V gene: TRBV27
D gene: -
clone size: few
J gene: TRBJ2-3
CDR3 protein: CASSFGGGTGESF
CDR3 DNA: -

V gene: TRBV20-1
D gene: -
clone size: few
J gene: TRBJ1-4
CDR3 protein: CSARRGEVNEKLFF
CDR3 DNA: TGCAGTGCGAGACGGGGGGAGGTAAATGAAAAACTGTTTTTT

V gene: TRBV25-1
D gene: -
clone size: few
J gene: TRBJ2-2
CDR3 protein: CASRLGHGELFF
CDR3 DNA: TGTGCCAGCAGACTGGGGCACGGGGAGCTGTTTTTT

V gene: TRBV14
D gene: -
clone size: -
J gene: TRBJ2-7
CDR3 protein: CASSQGTGVGEQYF
CDR3 DNA: TGTGCCAGCAGCCAAGGGACGGGGGTCGGCGAGCAGTACTTC

V gene: TRBV27
D gene: -
clone size: many
J gene: TRBJ1-5
CDR3 protein: CASSLGSNQPQHF
CDR3 DNA: TGTGCCAGCAGTTTAGGGAGCAATCAGCCCCAGCATTTT

V gene: TRBV19
D gene: -
clone size: few
J gene: TRBJ2-3
CDR3 protein: CASTRAAGSFTDTQYF
CDR3 DNA: TGTGCCAGTACCCGGGCGGCAGGGAGTTTCACAGATACGCAGTATTTT

V gene: TRBV12-3/TRBV12-4
D gene: TRBD2
clone size: -
J gene: TRBJ2-3
CDR3 protein: CASIRAGLTDTQYF
CDR3 DNA: TGTGCCAGCATACGAGCGGGGCTCACAGATACGCAGTATTTT

V gene: TRBV5-1
D gene: TRBD1
clone size: few
J gene: TRBJ1-1
CDR3 protein: CASSLDGTVFEAFF
CDR3 DNA: TGCGCCAGCAGCCTAGACGGGACAGTCTTTGAAGCTTTCTTT

V gene: TRBV19
D gene: TRBD2
clone size: many
J gene: TRBJ2-5
CDR3 protein: CASSMGTSGPSHQETQYF
CDR3 DNA: TGTGCCAGTAGTATGGGGACTAGCGGACCGTCACACCAAGAGACCCAGTACTTC

V gene: TRBV7-2
D gene: -
clone size: few
J gene: TRBJ2-5
CDR3 protein: CASSRVRGSGQETQYF
CDR3 DNA: TGTGCCAGCAGCCGGGTAAGGGGGAGCGGCCAAGAGACCCAGTACTTC

V gene: TRBV11-2
D gene: -
clone size: few
J gene: TRBJ2-7
CDR3 protein: CASRPLTGGRYEQYF
CDR3 DNA: TGTGCCAGCAGGCCTCTAACGGGCGGACGCTACGAGCAGTACTTC

V gene: TRBV11-1
D gene: TRBD1
clone size: -
J gene: TRBJ2-7
CDR3 protein: CASRRSGQGTYEQYF
CDR3 DNA: TGTGCCAGCAGAAGGTCGGGACAGGGTACCTACGAGCAGTACTTC

V gene: TRBV7-8
D gene: TRBD1
clone size: many
J gene: TRBJ2-7
CDR3 protein: CASSLGGQGAEQYF
CDR3 DNA: TGTGCCAGCAGCTTAGGGGGACAGGGGGCCGAGCAGTACTTC

V gene: TRBV5-6
D gene: -
clone size: -
J gene: TRBJ2-1
CDR3 protein: CASSEGFEQFF
CDR3 DNA: TGTGCCAGCAGCGAGGGATTTGAGCAGTTCTTC

V gene: TRBV6-6
D gene: -
clone size: -
J gene: TRBJ1-2
CDR3 protein: CASNSLLLPNYGYTF
CDR3 DNA: TGTGCCAGCAATTCGCTTTTGTTACCTAACTATGGCTACACCTTC

V gene: TRBV3-1
D gene: -
clone size: few
J gene: TRBJ2-5
CDR3 protein: CASTQTVGGTGETQYF
CDR3 DNA: TGTGCCAGCACCCAGACCGTAGGCGGGACCGGAGAGACCCAGTACTTC

V gene: TRBV10-3
D gene: -
clone size: -
J gene: TRBJ2-2
CDR3 protein: CAISESTANQLTGELFF
CDR3 DNA: TGTGCCATCAGTGAGTCGACCGCTAACCAATTAACCGGGGAGCTGTTTTTT

V gene: TRBV11-2
D gene: -
clone size: few
J gene: TRBJ2-2
CDR3 protein: CASSPIYGPNTGELFF
CDR3 DNA: TGTGCCAGCAGCCCAATTTACGGGCCCAACACCGGGGAGCTGTTTTTT

V gene: TRBV11-2
D gene: -
clone size: -
J gene: TRBJ2-7
CDR3 protein: CASSPLLNEQYF
CDR3 DNA: TGTGCCAGCAGCCCCTTGTTAAACGAGCAGTACTTC

V gene: TRBV2
D gene: -
clone size: -
J gene: TRBJ2-4
CDR3 protein: CASSETGQNIQYF
CDR3 DNA: TGTGCCAGCAGTGAGACGGGTCAAAACATTCAGTACTTC

V gene: TRBV20-1
D gene: -
clone size: few
J gene: TRBJ1-1
CDR3 protein: CSARDSEIVPEAFF
CDR3 DNA: TGCAGTGCTAGAGATTCCGAGATCGTTCCTGAAGCTTTCTTT

V gene: TRBV9
D gene: -
clone size: many
J gene: TRBJ2-7
CDR3 protein: CASSVGSTGQQYF
CDR3 DNA: TGTGCCAGCAGCGTAGGATCGACAGGACAACAGTACTTC

V gene: TRBV4-3
D gene: TRBD2
clone size: few
J gene: TRBJ2-7
CDR3 protein: CASSQGTSLPMGEQYF
CDR3 DNA: TGCGCCAGCAGCCAGGGGACTAGTCTCCCTATGGGCGAGCAGTACTTC

V gene: TRBV20-1
D gene: -
clone size: -
J gene: TRBJ2-1
CDR3 protein: CSAGSGTYNEQFF
CDR3 DNA: TGCAGTGCCGGGAGTGGTACCTACAATGAGCAGTTCTTC

V gene: TRBV10-3
D gene: TRBD1
clone size: many
J gene: TRBJ1-5
CDR3 protein: CAIAVGQGAGSNQPQHF
CDR3 DNA: TGTGCCATAGCTGTCGGGCAGGGGGCCGGTAGCAATCAGCCCCAGCATTTT

V gene: TRBV7-9
D gene: -
clone size: many
J gene: TRBJ1-1
CDR3 protein: CASGSLGREEAFF
CDR3 DNA: TGTGCCAGCGGGTCCCTGGGCCGCGAGGAAGCTTTCTTT

V gene: TRBV18
D gene: -
clone size: -
J gene: TRBJ1-1
CDR3 protein: CASSPPQGTNTEAFF
CDR3 DNA: TGTGCCAGCTCACCACCTCAGGGAACTAACACTGAAGCTTTCTTT

V gene: TRBV4-3
D gene: TRBD2
clone size: many
J gene: TRBJ2-7
CDR3 protein: CASSQDLGTMMPYEQYF
CDR3 DNA: TGCGCCAGCAGCCAAGATCTCGGGACTATGATGCCCTACGAGCAGTACTTC

V gene: TRBV11-2
D gene: -
clone size: few
J gene: TRBJ2-6
CDR3 protein: CASTVAGANVLTF
CDR3 DNA: TGTGCCAGCACGGTGGCTGGGGCCAACGTCCTGACTTTC

V gene: TRBV2
D gene: TRBD1
clone size: few
J gene: TRBJ2-1
CDR3 protein: CASSPLPDRGYNEQFF
CDR3 DNA: TGTGCCAGCAGCCCATTGCCGGACAGGGGCTACAATGAGCAGTTCTTC

V gene: TRBV28
D gene: TRBD1
clone size: many
J gene: TRBJ2-1
CDR3 protein: CASSPGQLQEQFF
CDR3 DNA: TGTGCCAGCAGTCCGGGACAGCTCCAGGAGCAGTTCTTC

V gene: TRBV5-1
D gene: -
clone size: few
J gene: TRBJ2-5
CDR3 protein: CASSSGTRQETQYF
CDR3 DNA: TGCGCCAGCAGCTCCGGGACTCGGCAAGAGACCCAGTACTTC

V gene: TRBV7-6
D gene: TRBD1
clone size: -
J gene: TRBJ2-2
CDR3 protein: CASSRTGRTGELFF
CDR3 DNA: TGTGCCAGCAGCCGGACAGGAAGGACCGGGGAGCTGTTTTTT

V gene: TRBV4-1
D gene: -
clone size: few
J gene: TRBJ1-1
CDR3 protein: CASSHSGQIAEAFF
CDR3 DNA: TGCGCCAGCAGCCACTCCGGACAGATTGCTGAAGCTTTCTTT

V gene: TRBV13
D gene: -
clone size: few
J gene: TRBJ1-1
CDR3 protein: CASVQWGQTNTEAFF
CDR3 DNA: TGTGCCAGCGTCCAGTGGGGTCAGACGAACACTGAAGCTTTCTTT

V gene: TRBV7-2
D gene: TRBD1
clone size: -
J gene: TRBJ2-7
CDR3 protein: CASSFRTGGNEQYF
CDR3 DNA: TGTGCCAGCAGCTTCCGGACAGGGGGGAATGAGCAGTACTTC

V gene: TRBV18
D gene: -
clone size: many
J gene: TRBJ1-5
CDR3 protein: CASSPASPGNQPQHF
CDR3 DNA: TGTGCCAGCTCCCCAGCATCTCCGGGCAATCAGCCCCAGCATTTT

V gene: TRBV20-1
D gene: -
clone size: -
J gene: TRBJ2-1
CDR3 protein: CSASQSGNEQFF
CDR3 DNA: TGCAGTGCCTCTCAATCGGGTAATGAGCAGTTCTTC

V gene: TRBV2
D gene: TRBD2
clone size: -
J gene: TRBJ2-1
CDR3 protein: CASSPAGTSFPDEQFF
CDR3 DNA: TGTGCCAGCAGCCCGGCCGGGACTAGCTTTCCTGATGAGCAGTTCTTC

V gene: TRBV7-3
D gene: -
clone size: -
J gene: TRBJ2-2
CDR3 protein: CASSPNLGGAGELFF
CDR3 DNA: TGTGCCAGCAGCCCCAACTTGGGAGGAGCCGGGGAGCTGTTTTTT